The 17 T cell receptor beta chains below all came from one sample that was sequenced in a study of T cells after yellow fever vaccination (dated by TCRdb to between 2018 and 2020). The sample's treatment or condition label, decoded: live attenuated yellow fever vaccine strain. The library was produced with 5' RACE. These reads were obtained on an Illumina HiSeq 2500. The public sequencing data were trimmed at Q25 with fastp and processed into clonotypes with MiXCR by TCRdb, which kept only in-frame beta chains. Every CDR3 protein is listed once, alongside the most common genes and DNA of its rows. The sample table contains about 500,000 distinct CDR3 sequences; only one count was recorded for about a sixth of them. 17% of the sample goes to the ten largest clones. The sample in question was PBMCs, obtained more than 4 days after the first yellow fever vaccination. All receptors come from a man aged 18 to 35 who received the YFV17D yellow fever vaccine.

For the CDR3, the DNA is TGTGCCAGCGGAGCGGGAGACACTCGTACCTACGAGCAGTACTTC. It specifies CASGAGDTRTYEQYF. The rearrangement uses TRBV6-1 and TRBJ2-7, with 8 bases lining up with TRBD2. Germline CDR1 and CDR2: MNHNS and SASEGT. The CDR3 consists of 15 residues. The V segment lost 8 bases and the J segment 2 bases; nucleotides outside the gene matches: 11.

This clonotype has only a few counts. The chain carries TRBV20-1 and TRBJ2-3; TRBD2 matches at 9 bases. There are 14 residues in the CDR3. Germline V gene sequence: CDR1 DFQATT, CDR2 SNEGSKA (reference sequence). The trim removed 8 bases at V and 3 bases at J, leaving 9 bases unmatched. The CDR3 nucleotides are TGCAGTATGATTCTAGCGGGGTTAACAGATACGCAGTATTTT. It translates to CSMILAGLTDTQYF.

The CDR3 region has the DNA TGTGCCAGCAGCCCGGGGGTCGAAATTAATTCACCCCTCCACTTT. Its protein is CASSPGVEINSPLHF. The chain has TRBV5-4 and TRBJ1-6; tentative D call: TRBD1 (5 bases). Trimming shortened V by 4 bases and J by 6 bases, and 14 bases separated the two germline ends. Germline V gene sequence: CDR1 SGHNT, CDR2 YYREEE (reference sequence). The length of the CDR3 is 15 residues.

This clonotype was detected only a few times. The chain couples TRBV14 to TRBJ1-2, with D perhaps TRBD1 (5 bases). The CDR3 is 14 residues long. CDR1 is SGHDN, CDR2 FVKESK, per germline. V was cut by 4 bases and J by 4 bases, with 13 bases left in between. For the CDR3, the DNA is TGTGCCAGCAGCCTCCGAAGGGGATTCTATGGCTACACCTTC. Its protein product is CASSLRRGFYGYTF.

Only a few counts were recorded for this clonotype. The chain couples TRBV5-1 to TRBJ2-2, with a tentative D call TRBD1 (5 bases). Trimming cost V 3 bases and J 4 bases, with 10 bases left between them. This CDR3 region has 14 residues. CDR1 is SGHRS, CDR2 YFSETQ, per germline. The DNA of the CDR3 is TGCGCCAGCAGCTGGGCAGGGTCCACCGGGGAGCTGTTTTTT. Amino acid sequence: CASSWAGSTGELFF.

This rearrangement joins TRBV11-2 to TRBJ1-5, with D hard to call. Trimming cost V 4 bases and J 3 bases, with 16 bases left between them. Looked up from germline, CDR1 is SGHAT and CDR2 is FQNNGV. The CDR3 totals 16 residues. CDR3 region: CASSSHLGRYNQPQHF. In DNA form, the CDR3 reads TGTGCCAGCAGCTCCCATTTAGGGCGGTACAATCAGCCCCAGCATTTT.

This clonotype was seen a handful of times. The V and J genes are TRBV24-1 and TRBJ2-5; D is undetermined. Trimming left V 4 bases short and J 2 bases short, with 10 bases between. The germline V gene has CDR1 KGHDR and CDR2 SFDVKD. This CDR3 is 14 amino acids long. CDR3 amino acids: CATSEPGRQETQYF. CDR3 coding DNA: TGTGCCACCAGTGAACCTGGACGGCAAGAGACCCAGTACTTC.

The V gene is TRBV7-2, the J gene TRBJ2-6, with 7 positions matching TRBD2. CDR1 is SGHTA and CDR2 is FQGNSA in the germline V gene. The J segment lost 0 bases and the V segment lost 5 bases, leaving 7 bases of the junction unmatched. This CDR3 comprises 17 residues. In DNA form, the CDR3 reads TGTGCCAGCAGCCCCCCTAGCGGCAGCTCTGGGGCCAACGTCCTGACTTTC. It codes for CASSPPSGSSGANVLTF.

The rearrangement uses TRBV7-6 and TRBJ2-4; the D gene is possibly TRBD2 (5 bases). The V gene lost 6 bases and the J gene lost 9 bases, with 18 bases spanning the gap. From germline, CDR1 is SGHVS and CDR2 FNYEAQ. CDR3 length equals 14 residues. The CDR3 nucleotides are TGTGCCAGCAGTCTTTCAGAGGGTTTGGGCATTCAGTACTTC. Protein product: CASSLSEGLGIQYF.

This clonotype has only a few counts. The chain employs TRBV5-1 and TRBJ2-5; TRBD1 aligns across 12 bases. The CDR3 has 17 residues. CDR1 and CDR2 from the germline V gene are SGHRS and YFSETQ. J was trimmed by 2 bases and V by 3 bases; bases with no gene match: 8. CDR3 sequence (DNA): TGCGCCAGCAGCTCGGGACAGGGGGCGCGTGGGCAAGAGACCCAGTACTTC. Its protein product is CASSSGQGARGQETQYF.

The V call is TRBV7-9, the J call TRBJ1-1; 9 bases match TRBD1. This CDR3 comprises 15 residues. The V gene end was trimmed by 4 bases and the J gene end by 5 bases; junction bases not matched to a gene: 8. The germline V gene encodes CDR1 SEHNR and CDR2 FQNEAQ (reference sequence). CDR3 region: CASSSRTGDGTEAFF. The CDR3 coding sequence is TGTGCCAGCAGCTCCCGGACAGGGGACGGGACTGAAGCTTTCTTT.

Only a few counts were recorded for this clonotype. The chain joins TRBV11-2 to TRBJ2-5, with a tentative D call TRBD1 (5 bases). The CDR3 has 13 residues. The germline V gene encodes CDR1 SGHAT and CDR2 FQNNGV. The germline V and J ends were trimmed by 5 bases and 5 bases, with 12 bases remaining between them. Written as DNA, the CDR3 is TGTGCCAGCAGCACCGGGCCAGGGGAGACCCAGTACTTC. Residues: CASSTGPGETQYF.

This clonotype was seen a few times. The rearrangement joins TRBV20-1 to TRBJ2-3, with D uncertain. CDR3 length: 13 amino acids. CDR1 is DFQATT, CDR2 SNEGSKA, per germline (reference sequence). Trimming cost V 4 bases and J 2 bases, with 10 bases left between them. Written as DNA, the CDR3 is TGCAGTGCTAAGATGGGGATCACAGATACGCAGTATTTT. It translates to CSAKMGITDTQYF.

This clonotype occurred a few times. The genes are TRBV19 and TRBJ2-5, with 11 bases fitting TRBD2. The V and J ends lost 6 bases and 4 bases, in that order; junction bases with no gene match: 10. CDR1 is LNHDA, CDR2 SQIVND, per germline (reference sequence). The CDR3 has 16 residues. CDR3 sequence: CASRPEWLAGGETQYF. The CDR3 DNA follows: TGTGCCAGTAGACCGGAGTGGCTAGCGGGGGGAGAGACCCAGTACTTC.

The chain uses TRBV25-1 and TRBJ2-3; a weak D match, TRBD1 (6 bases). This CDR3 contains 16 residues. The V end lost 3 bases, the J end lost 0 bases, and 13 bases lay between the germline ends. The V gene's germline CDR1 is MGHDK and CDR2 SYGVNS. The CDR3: CASSEGHRTSTDTQYF. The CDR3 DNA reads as TGTGCCAGCAGTGAGGGACACCGAACTAGCACAGATACGCAGTATTTT.

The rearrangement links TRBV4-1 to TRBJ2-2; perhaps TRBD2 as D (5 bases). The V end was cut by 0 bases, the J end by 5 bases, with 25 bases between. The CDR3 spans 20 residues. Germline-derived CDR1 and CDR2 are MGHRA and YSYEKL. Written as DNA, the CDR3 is TGCGCCAGCAGCCAAGAAGGAGGCCCCGGGAAGGGCCGACGGACCGGGGAGCTGTTTTTT. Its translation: CASSQEGGPGKGRRTGELFF.

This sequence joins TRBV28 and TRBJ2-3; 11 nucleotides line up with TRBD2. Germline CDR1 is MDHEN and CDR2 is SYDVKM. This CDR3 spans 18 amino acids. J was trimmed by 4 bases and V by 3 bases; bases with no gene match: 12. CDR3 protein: CASSLGLDSGGAADTQYF. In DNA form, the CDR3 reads TGTGCCAGCAGTTTGGGGCTCGATAGCGGGGGGGCGGCAGATACGCAGTATTTT.